The 21 T cell receptor beta chains presented below share a single source sample, sequenced in a study of shared clonotypes between healthy human individuals. The repertoire was sequenced with immunoSEQ multiplex PCR; TCRdb's copy has only in-frame clones and lacks some. The sample lists over 2 million clones; 85% to 95% were seen once. The sequencing sample was made of naive CD4+ T cells from PBMCs. Subset defined: CD45RA+ positively selected. These receptors all stem from a man younger than 30 in good health. Some clones in this sample may be carry-over from other donors' samples.

This chain joins TRBV9 and TRBJ2-1; 14 nucleotides agree with TRBD2. V lost 3 bases and J lost 7; bases outside the gene matches: 0. CDR1 is SGDLS and CDR2 is YYNGEE in the germline V gene. CDR3 length: 14 amino acids. Here the CDR3 reads CASSGTSGGNEQFF. The CDR3 DNA sequence: TGTGCCAGCAGCGGGACTAGCGGGGGGAATGAGCAGTTCTTC.

The chain employs TRBV7-2 and TRBJ2-1; 13 nucleotides align to TRBD2. The CDR3 consists of 18 residues. Germline CDR1 reads SGHTA; CDR2 reads FQGNSA. The V segment lost 4 bases and the J segment 3 bases; nucleotides outside the gene matches: 9. CDR3 sequence reads: CASSSLRLAGGLYNEQFF. In DNA, the CDR3 is TGTGCCAGCAGCTCCCTCCGACTAGCGGGAGGTCTCTACAATGAGCAGTTCTTC.

This clone appeared a single time. The CDR3 region is CASSSARDQYNEQFF. The CDR3 DNA follows: TGTGCCAGCAGCTCCGCCCGGGACCAGTACAATGAGCAGTTCTTC. The rearrangement links TRBV7-9 to TRBJ2-1, with D perhaps given as TRBD1 or TRBD2 (5 bases each). From germline, CDR1 is SEHNR and CDR2 FQNEAQ (reference sequence). Trimming pared 4 bases from V and 4 bases from J, leaving 14 bases between. The CDR3 loop spans 15 amino acids.

This clone was observed a single time. The chain couples TRBV29-1 to TRBJ2-1; 15 bases are shared with TRBD2. Germline loops: CDR1 SQVTM, CDR2 ANQGSEA. V gave up 5 bases and J gave up 10 bases; unmatched junction bases: 6. The CDR3 length is 14 residues. CDR3 in DNA: TGCAGCGTTTCAACCGGGACTAGCGGGAGGGAGCAGTTCTTC. Its protein is CSVSTGTSGREQFF.

The J gene is TRBJ1-2, the V gene TRBV29-1; possible D gene TRBD1, 5 bases. Trimming took off 3 bases at V and 3 bases at J, with 17 bases between the two ends. The CDR3 contains 15 residues. CDR1 SQVTM and CDR2 ANQGSEA come from the germline V gene. CDR3 in DNA: TGCAGCGTTGAGGTCTTCGGGACGGGTGACTATGGCTACACCTTC. Protein sequence: CSVEVFGTGDYGYTF. Full variable domain (rest looked up from reference TRBV29-1 and TRBJ1-2): SAVISQKPSRDICQRGTSLTIQCQVDSQVTMMFWYRQQPGQSLTLIATANQGSEATYESGFVIDKFPISRPNLTFSTLTVSNMSPEDSSIYLCSVEVFGTGDYGYTFGSGTRLTVV.

Here the CDR3 DNA reads TGTGCCAGCAGCCCAAGGGTGGGGGGTTATCAGCCCCAGCATTTT. Its protein product is CASSPRVGGYQPQHF. The J gene is TRBJ1-5, the V gene TRBV7-2, with a tentative D call TRBD1 (5 bases). The germline CDR1 and CDR2 sequences are SGHTA and FQGNSA. This CDR3 spans 15 amino acids. Deletions cut 5 bases from V and 5 bases from J, with 16 bases between.

The gene calls are TRBV4-1 and TRBJ1-1; possibly TRBD1 for D (6 bases). Germline assignment: CDR1 MGHRA and CDR2 YSYEKL. With 0 bases removed from V and 8 bases from J, the gap between germline ends came to 10 bases. The CDR3 loop spans 13 amino acids. The chain's CDR3 is CASSQDEGGEAFF. In DNA, the CDR3 is TGCGCCAGCAGCCAAGACGAGGGGGGGGAAGCTTTCTTT.

The chain couples TRBV19 to TRBJ2-1, with TRBD2 matching 11 bases. V lost 5 bases, J lost 8 bases, and 11 bases stayed unmatched. CDR3 length: 16 amino acids. The germline V gene encodes CDR1 LNHDA and CDR2 SQIVND (reference sequence). CDR3 sequence reads: CASSAKLAGGGDEQFF. CDR3 nucleotides: TGTGCCAGTAGTGCCAAGCTAGCGGGAGGTGGGGATGAGCAGTTCTTC. Drawing the rest from reference TRBV19 and TRBJ2-1, the complete variable domain is DGGITQSPKYLFRKEGQNVTLSCEQNLNHDAMYWYRQDPGQGLRLIYYSQIVNDFQKGDIAEGYSVSREKKESFPLTVTSAQKNPTAFYLCASSAKLAGGGDEQFFGPGTRLTVL.

J is TRBJ2-7 and V is TRBV27, with D unresolved. The CDR3 has 13 residues. Trimming removed 8 bases at V and 4 bases at J, with 15 bases between. Germline CDR1 MNHEY, CDR2 SMNVEV (reference sequence). The CDR3 is CASSRYLQYEQYF. CDR3 nucleotides: TGTGCCAGCTCAAGGTACCTACAATACGAGCAGTACTTC.

This clone was recorded a few times. The sample has other DNA sequences that encode this CDR3 too. This CDR3 reads CASSPRQENTEAFF. CDR3 DNA sequence: TGTGCCAGCTCACCAAGACAAGAGAACACTGAAGCTTTCTTT. This chain joins TRBV18 and TRBJ1-1; no firm D call. Germline values: CDR1 KGHSH, CDR2 LQKENI. The CDR3 is made up of 14 amino acids. V was trimmed by 2 bases and J by 1 base, leaving 8 bases between them.

The chain combines TRBV5-4 with TRBJ1-5; D remains ambiguous. Germline CDR1 SGHNT, CDR2 YYREEE (reference sequence). The V and J ends lost 2 bases and 7 bases respectively, with 7 bases between them. The CDR3 covers 12 residues. CDR3 in DNA: TGTGCCAGCAGCTTCTGGGGACAGCCCCAGCATTTT. Its translation: CASSFWGQPQHF.

DNA of the CDR3: TGCGCCAGCAGCCAGGGAGCTACTGAAGCTTTCTTT. Translation: CASSQGATEAFF. V and J are TRBV4-1 and TRBJ1-1; D is undetermined. The CDR3 runs 12 residues. Germline CDR1 reads MGHRA; CDR2 reads YSYEKL. V was clipped by 3 bases and J by 5 bases, with 7 bases between them.

The rearrangement links TRBV29-1 to TRBJ1-5; D is uncertain. V lost 4 bases and J 6 bases, leaving 13 bases between the germline ends. The germline V gene encodes CDR1 SQVTM and CDR2 ANQGSEA. This CDR3 is 13 amino acids long. CDR3 residues: CSVAQGSGQPQHF. DNA for the CDR3: TGCAGCGTTGCCCAAGGGTCGGGTCAGCCCCAGCATTTT.

This chain links TRBV11-2 with TRBJ2-1; D may be TRBD2 (5 bases). CDR3 length: 16 amino acids. Trimming took off 0 bases at V and 6 bases at J, with 15 bases between the two ends. The germline CDR1 and CDR2 sequences are SGHAT and FQNNGV. CDR3 coding DNA: TGTGCCAGCAGCTTAGATTTTTTGGGAGCGACCAATGAGCAGTTCTTC. This gives the protein CASSLDFLGATNEQFF.

V usage is TRBV27 and J usage is TRBJ1-5; 9 bases are shared with TRBD1. This CDR3 spans 17 amino acids. CDR1 is MNHEY and CDR2 is SMNVEV in the germline V gene (reference sequence). The ends lost 7 bases at V and 3 bases at J; junction bases unmatched: 13. The CDR3 loop reads CASIRDRAPELNQPQHF. The CDR3 bases are TGTGCCAGCATCCGGGACAGGGCACCCGAACTCAATCAGCCCCAGCATTTT.

The chain is built from TRBV11-3 and TRBJ2-1; tentatively, D is TRBD2 (5 bases). CDR1 SGHNT and CDR2 YENEEA come from the germline V gene. V was cut by 5 bases and J by 2 bases, with 19 bases left in between. The length of the CDR3 is 17 residues. The CDR3 sequence: CASSPRGSGLTYNEQFF. The CDR3 DNA reads as TGTGCCAGCAGCCCCCGGGGAAGCGGCCTTACCTACAATGAGCAGTTCTTC. Full variable domain (rest looked up from reference TRBV11-3 and TRBJ2-1): EAGVVQSPRYKIIEKKQPVAFWCNPISGHNTLYWYLQNLGQGPELLIRYENEEAVDDSQLPKDRFSAERLKGVDSTLKIQPAELGDSAVYLCASSPRGSGLTYNEQFFGPGTRLTVL.

CDR3 residues: CASSLASVASRDEQFF. CDR3 nucleotide sequence: TGTGCCAGCAGCTTAGCCTCAGTGGCTAGCCGTGATGAGCAGTTCTTC. The chain is built from TRBV7-6 and TRBJ2-1, with D possibly TRBD2 on 5 matching bases. The V gene lost 0 bases and the J gene lost 8 bases, with 17 bases spanning the gap. This CDR3 is 16 amino acids long. Per germline, CDR1 SGHVS and CDR2 FNYEAQ.

V gene TRBV6-4 combines with J gene TRBJ2-3; possible D gene TRBD2, 6 bases. Trimming pared 4 bases from V and 2 bases from J, leaving 10 bases between. The CDR3 spans 14 residues. CDR1 is MRHNA and CDR2 is SNTAGT in the germline V gene. CDR3 in amino acids: CASSAGTYTDTQYF. The CDR3 DNA follows: TGTGCCAGCAGTGCAGGGACTTACACAGATACGCAGTATTTT.

The chain carries TRBV19 and TRBJ1-2; 7 positions agree with TRBD1. The germline CDR1 and CDR2 sequences are LNHDA and SQIVND (reference sequence). V lost 4 bases, J lost 6 bases, and 8 bases stayed unmatched. The CDR3 consists of 14 residues. The CDR3, as DNA: TGTGCCAGTAGTACCCAACAGGGGCGGGATGGCTACACCTTC. It translates to CASSTQQGRDGYTF.

This clone was seen more than once but under ten times. The V call is TRBV30, the J call TRBJ1-2, with no clear D. Germline-derived CDR1 and CDR2 are GTSNPN and SVGIG (reference sequence). This CDR3 has 14 amino acids. V was pared by 4 bases and J by 0 bases, with 12 bases between. The CDR3 sequence: CAWTLLDANYGYTF. CDR3 DNA: TGTGCCTGGACATTATTGGACGCTAACTATGGCTACACCTTC.

The chain has TRBV28 and TRBJ1-6, with a possible D match to TRBD1 (6 bases). The length of the CDR3 is 16 residues. Trimming took 7 bases from V and 5 from J, leaving 18 bases between them. Germline CDR1 MDHEN, CDR2 SYDVKM. The CDR3 nucleotides read TGTGCCAGCACCATAGGGACACTTCGGAATAATTCACCCCTCCACTTT. Its protein is CASTIGTLRNNSPLHF.